A selection of T cell receptor beta chains follows, all from one sample in a study of tumor-infiltrating lymphocytes in primary liver carcinoma. TCRdb re-analysed the multiplex PCR reads in MiXCR, keeping a single row per CDR3 protein. The sample includes approximately 330,000 distinct CDR3 sequences, around three fifths seen only once; the top ten take under 8%. The sequenced sample consisted of peripheral blood. The origin of the receptors is a man aged 35 to 55 with primary liver carcinoma and hepatitis B virus infection. CDR3s include the opening cysteine and the closing phenylalanine or tryptophan. A D gene is named only where the DNA matches it firmly. Clone size, where shown, is once, few, many, or a class for clones that have expanded.

j_call clone_size v_call d_call cdr3_aa cdr3_nt
TRBJ2-2 NA TRBV12-5 TRBD1 CTSGQDRDAGELFF TGTACTAGTGGTCAAGACAGGGATGCCGGGGAGCTGTTTTTT
TRBJ2-7 NA TRBV29-1 TRBD1 CSVLKLRDRTYEQYF TGCAGCGTCCTTAAACTTCGGGACAGGACCTACGAGCAGTACTTC
TRBJ1-2 NA TRBV5-6 TRBD1 CASSLRGLAYGYTF TGTGCCAGCAGCTTGAGGGGGCTGGCCTATGGCTACACCTTC
TRBJ1-1 many TRBV6-5 NA CASRPPGNSWEIF TGTGCCAGCAGGCCCCCAGGTAACTCATGGGAGATCTTT
TRBJ2-7 NA TRBV11-2 NA CAGSLSTGTLYEQYF TGTGCCGGCAGCCTGAGTACAGGGACCCTATACGAGCAGTACTTC
TRBJ2-5 many TRBV6-5 TRBD1 CASSYSGQGPIGETQYF TGTGCCAGCAGTTACTCGGGACAGGGGCCGATCGGAGAGACCCAGTACTTC
TRBJ2-5 NA TRBV11-2 NA CTSSRATPQETQYF TGTACCAGCAGCCGAGCGACTCCTCAAGAGACCCAGTACTTT
TRBJ2-7 NA TRBV6-5 NA CASSYDRWAYEQYF TGTGCCAGCAGTTACGACAGGTGGGCCTACGAGCAGTACTTC
TRBJ2-4 NA TRBV6-6 TRBD2 CDSSYSAGGLAKNIQYF TGTGACAGCAGTTACTCGGCGGGAGGGCTAGCCAAAAACATTCAGTACTTC
TRBJ2-7 NA TRBV29-1 TRBD1 CSAGQGASYEQYF TGCAGCGCAGGACAGGGGGCCTCCTACGAGCAGTACTTC
TRBJ1-1 NA TRBV6-5 NA CTSSYSTGAQTEAFF TGTACCAGCAGTTACTCGACGGGAGCACAGACTGAAGCTTTCTTT
TRBJ1-2 NA TRBV14 NA CASSQGNHHGYTF TGTGCCAGCAGCCAGGGGAATCATCATGGCTACACCTTC
TRBJ1-6 once TRBV11-2 TRBD1 CANSSFPDRGNSPLHF TGTGCCAACAGCTCGTTTCCGGACAGGGGAAATTCACCCCTCCACTTT
TRBJ2-2 NA TRBV6-2/TRBV6-3 NA CAGSYTVNTGELFF TGTGCCGGCAGTTACACAGTTAACACCGGGGAGCTGTTTTTC
TRBJ2-2 many TRBV4-2 TRBD2 CASKGTSGTIGELFF TGTGCCAGCAAAGGGACTAGCGGGACCATCGGGGAGCTGTTTTTT
TRBJ2-5 NA TRBV4-3 NA CASSKYAGSVTQYF TGCGCCAGCAGCAAATACGCCGGGTCGGTGACCCAGTACTTC
TRBJ2-1 NA TRBV11-1 NA CANSLSGSHEQLF TGTGCCAACAGCTTATCCGGATCCCATGAGCAGTTATTC
TRBJ2-1 NA TRBV5-1 NA CASSVAGRSYNEQFF TGCGCAAGCAGCGTAGCAGGCCGCTCCTACAATGAGCAGTTCTTC
TRBJ2-3 NA TRBV5-1 TRBD2 CASSGGRAIDTHYF TGCGCCAGCAGCGGCGGGAGGGCCATAGATACGCATTATTTT
TRBJ1-5 NA TRBV11-2 NA CASGLVWGDQPQHF TGTGCCAGCGGCTTAGTGTGGGGCGATCAGCCCCAGCATTTT
TRBJ1-2 NA TRBV29-1 TRBD1 CSVARDRVRDYTF TGCAGCGTTGCTCGGGACAGGGTACGTGACTACACCTTC
TRBJ1-4 few TRBV6-1 TRBD1 CASSARTGGSATNEKLFF TGTGCCAGCAGTGCCAGGACAGGGGGTTCGGCAACTAATGAAAAACTGTTTTTT
TRBJ2-5 NA TRBV11-2 TRBD2 CASSSTSGRVPGIQYF TGTGCCAGCAGCTCTACTAGCGGGAGGGTCCCGGGGATACAGTACTTC
TRBJ2-3 NA TRBV6-1 TRBD2 CANSARLAGGDTQYF TGTGCCAACAGTGCAAGACTAGCGGGAGGAGATACGCAGTATTTT
TRBJ1-2 NA TRBV4-1 NA CANSQDYRDYGYAF TGCGCCAACAGCCAAGATTACAGAGACTATGGCTACGCCTTC
TRBJ1-2 NA TRBV11-1 TRBD1 CASSTTGGRYTF TGCGCCAGCAGCACCACAGGGGGTCGCTACACCTTC
TRBJ2-7 NA TRBV10-2 TRBD2 CVSSGSGTSGYEQYF TGCGTCAGTAGTGGCTCCGGGACTAGCGGCTACGAGCAGTACTTC
TRBJ2-2 NA TRBV11-2 NA CASSPQVWDTGELFF TGTGCCAGCAGCCCTCAGGTGTGGGACACCGGGGAGCTGTTTTTT
TRBJ2-1 many TRBV11-2 NA CASSLEVQQFF TGTGCCAGCAGTCTTGAGGTTCAGCAGTTCTTC
TRBJ1-1 NA TRBV29-1 NA CSVSREAGTEAFF TGCAGCGTTAGCAGGGAGGCGGGTACTGAAGCTTTCTTT
TRBJ2-3 NA TRBV14 TRBD2 CASSRQAGGVTDTQYF TGTGCCAGCAGCCGACAAGCGGGGGGAGTGACAGATACGCAGTATTTT
TRBJ2-3 many TRBV5-6 NA CASSWGPDTQYF TGTGCCAGCAGCTGGGGGCCAGATACGCAGTATTTT
TRBJ1-2 NA TRBV30 NA CAWSPTREGYYTF TGTGCCTGGAGTCCTACCAGAGAGGGGTACTACACCTTC
TRBJ2-7 NA TRBV11-2 NA CASSSSVRAYGQYF TGTGCCAGCAGCTCCTCCGTACGGGCCTACGGGCAGTACTTC
TRBJ2-3 once TRBV5-5 TRBD2 CASSRTSSADTQYF TGTGCCAGCAGCAGGACTAGCTCGGCAGATACGCAGTATTTT
TRBJ2-2 NA TRBV29-1 TRBD2 CSVEDPPGPAGGRNTGGLFF TGCAGCGTTGAAGATCCACCGGGACCAGCGGGGGGACGGAACACCGGGGGGCTGTTTTTT
TRBJ2-1 few TRBV5-4 NA CASSPGHGAYNEQFF TGTGCCAGCAGCCCGGGACATGGCGCCTACAATGAGCAGTTCTTC
TRBJ2-3 NA TRBV12-3/TRBV12-4 TRBD2 CASSLGLAATDMQYF TGTGCCAGTAGCCTGGGACTAGCGGCCACAGATATGCAGTATTTT
TRBJ1-2 few TRBV7-9 NA CASSLGAGSINYGYTF TGTGCCAGCAGCTTAGGGGCAGGGAGTATTAACTATGGCTACACCTTC
TRBJ2-1 NA TRBV11-2 NA CASSLGRSPHNEQFF TGTGCCAGCAGCTTAGGGAGGAGTCCCCACAATGAGCAGTTCTTC
TRBJ2-1 NA TRBV10-3 NA CAIRGGQHNKQFF TGTGCCATCAGGGGTGGCCAGCACAATAAGCAGTTCTTC
TRBJ2-1 NA TRBV7-8 NA CASILNLSNEQFF TGTGCCAGCATCTTAAATTTATCTAATGAGCAGTTCTTC
TRBJ1-1 NA TRBV11-2 NA CASSPKENTEAFF TGTGCCAGCAGCCCAAAAGAGAACACTGAAGCTTTCTTT
TRBJ2-5 NA TRBV11-2 NA CASSPRSGQGTQYF TGTGCCAGCAGCCCCCGGTCAGGGCAAGGGACCCAGTACTTC
TRBJ1-5 many TRBV10-3 TRBD1 CAISRGQGVAQPQHF TGTGCCATCAGTCGCGGACAGGGGGTGGCCCAGCCCCAGCATTTT
TRBJ2-1 NA TRBV28 TRBD1 CATADSGTGLLGEQFF TGTGCCACCGCCGATTCCGGGACAGGCCTCTTGGGTGAGCAGTTCTTC
TRBJ1-1 NA TRBV12-5 NA CASGLPQVQRNTEAFF TGTGCTAGTGGTTTGCCTCAGGTCCAAAGGAACACTGAAGCTTTCTTT
TRBJ2-7 NA TRBV11-2 NA CASSLAYSYDHYF TGTGCCAGCAGCTTAGCGTACAGCTACGATCATTACTTC
TRBJ1-3 NA TRBV11-3 NA CASSLSAGSGDTIYF TGTGCCAGCAGCTTATCGGCAGGGTCTGGAGACACTATATATTTT
TRBJ2-1 NA TRBV11-2 NA CASSLAGAQDEQFF TGTGCCAGCAGCTTAGCAGGGGCGCAAGATGAGCAGTTCTTC